These T cell receptor beta chains were read from a single sample in a study of blood T cell repertoires in COVID-19. The data were produced by immunoSEQ multiplex PCR, yet TCRdb's version contains in-frame clones alone and is incomplete. The sample records around 160,000 clones, around nine tenths being singletons. The material sequenced was peripheral blood. The receptors shown here come from a woman in her seventies with COVID-19, enrolled during active disease. The CDR3 runs from the conserved cysteine through the conserved F or W. The D gene is left open where the match is weak. Clone size, where shown, is once, few, many, or a class for clones that have expanded.

>TRBJ1-6|NA|NA|TRBV5-1
CASSLGGDLGPLHF
TGCGCCAGCAGCTTGGGGGGGGACCTGGGTCCCCTCCACTTT
>TRBJ2-5|NA|TRBD2|TRBV2
CASSRLAGGRRETQYF
TGTGCCAGCAGTCGACTAGCGGGGGGGAGGCGAGAGACCCAGTACTTC
>TRBJ1-6|NA|NA|TRBV30
CAWRPTRGGDRTPLHF
TGTGCCTGGAGACCCACTCGGGGGGGGGATCGGACACCCCTCCACTTT
>TRBJ1-2|few|NA|TRBV7-9
CASSLRGSYGYTF
TGTGCCAGCAGCTTAAGGGGGAGTTATGGCTACACCTTC
>TRBJ1-3|NA|TRBD1|TRBV2
CASSPGQGTPSGNTIYF
TGTGCCAGCAGTCCGGGACAGGGGACTCCCTCTGGAAACACCATATATTTT
>TRBJ1-1|once|NA|TRBV4-1
CASSQASRMNTEAFF
TGCGCCAGCAGCCAAGCGAGCCGAATGAACACTGAAGCTTTCTTT
>TRBJ1-1|NA|TRBD1|TRBV6-5
CASRRQGVNTEAFF
TGTGCCAGCAGACGACAGGGCGTGAACACTGAAGCTTTCTTT
>TRBJ2-5|once|NA|TRBV7-8
CASRKRTGEETQYF
TGTGCCAGCAGGAAACGGACCGGGGAAGAGACCCAGTACTTC
>TRBJ1-6|NA|NA|TRBV12-3/TRBV12-4
CASSLTENSPLHF
TGTGCCAGCAGTTTAACAGAAAATTCACCCCTCCACTTT
>TRBJ1-2|NA|NA|TRBV19
CASIASDRWGTRYTF
TGTGCCAGTATTGCCTCAGACAGGTGGGGGACCCGCTACACCTTC
>TRBJ2-2|NA|TRBD1|TRBV27
CASRPGQAYTGELFF
TGTGCCAGCAGACCGGGACAGGCTTACACCGGGGAGCTGTTTTTT
>TRBJ2-1|NA|NA|TRBV24-1
CATSSPGGYNEQFF
TGTGCCACCAGTAGCCCCGGGGGCTACAATGAGCAGTTCTTC
>TRBJ2-5|NA|TRBD2|TRBV7-3
CASSLSLAGGLETQYF
TGTGCCAGCAGCTTATCTCTAGCGGGGGGGCTTGAGACCCAGTACTTC
>TRBJ1-1|NA|NA|TRBV19
CASSISPGIVTEAFF
TGTGCCAGTAGTATATCCCCAGGGATAGTGACTGAAGCTTTCTTT
>TRBJ2-7|NA|NA|TRBV5-1
CASSLNGDSRLDEQYF
TGCGCCAGCAGCTTGAACGGGGACTCCCGCCTGGACGAGCAGTACTTC
>TRBJ2-4|NA|TRBD1|TRBV28
CASSRRTGALNIQYF
TGTGCCAGCAGTCGCCGAACAGGGGCCCTAAACATTCAGTACTTC
>TRBJ2-1|NA|NA|TRBV6-1
CASSENTNLAYNEQFF
TGTGCCAGCAGTGAGAATACGAACCTAGCCTACAATGAGCAGTTCTTC
>TRBJ2-7|NA|NA|TRBV7-8
CASSQQELPNEQYF
TGTGCCAGCAGCCAACAGGAATTACCCAACGAGCAGTACTTC
>TRBJ1-1|NA|NA|TRBV29-1
CSVSPFNTEAFF
TGCAGCGTGAGCCCTTTTAACACTGAAGCTTTCTTT
>TRBJ2-5|NA|NA|TRBV19
CASSIAHSTGSQYF
TGTGCCAGTAGTATAGCTCATAGCACGGGGTCCCAGTACTTC
>TRBJ2-5|NA|NA|TRBV7-8
CASSSRTEPKTQYF
TGTGCCAGCAGCTCTAGGACAGAACCCAAGACCCAGTACTTC
>TRBJ1-1|NA|TRBD1|TRBV7-3
CASSFDRGGEAFF
TGTGCCAGCAGCTTCGACAGGGGAGGTGAAGCTTTCTTT
>TRBJ1-4|NA|TRBD1|TRBV5-8
CASSLRYRQGEWLFF
TGTGCCAGCAGCCTACGATACCGACAGGGTGAATGGCTGTTTTTT
>TRBJ1-5|once|NA|TRBV28
CASSSRPGTRNQPQHF
TGTGCCAGCAGTTCCCGCCCCGGGACAAGAAATCAGCCCCAGCATTTT
>TRBJ1-1|once|NA|TRBV2
CASGGGRAEAFF
TGTGCCAGCGGGGGGGGACGGGCTGAAGCTTTCTTT
>TRBJ1-1|NA|TRBD1|TRBV6-5
CASSYGGDRSWAFF
TGTGCCAGCAGTTACGGAGGGGACAGGTCCTGGGCTTTCTTT
>TRBJ1-6|NA|NA|TRBV6-5
CASSFDMVNSPLHF
TGTGCCAGCAGCTTTGACATGGTAAATTCACCCCTCCACTTT
>TRBJ2-5|NA|NA|TRBV3-1/TRBV3-2
CASSRHSAGQETQYF
TGTGCCAGCAGCCGTCACTCAGCGGGCCAAGAGACCCAGTACTTC
>TRBJ2-1|NA|NA|TRBV28
CASRPPGLLYNEQFF
TGTGCCAGCAGACCGCCAGGGCTGCTCTACAATGAGCAGTTCTTC
>TRBJ2-5|NA|NA|TRBV7-9
CASSLAGPQETQYF
TGTGCCAGCAGCTTAGCTGGGCCCCAAGAGACCCAGTACTTC
>TRBJ1-6|once|TRBD1|TRBV18
CASSPSRDRGYSPLHF
TGTGCCAGCTCGCCGTCCCGGGACAGGGGGTATTCACCCCTCCACTTT
>TRBJ2-1|NA|TRBD2|TRBV29-1
CSVKLNGGAWVEQFF
TGCAGCGTTAAGTTGAACGGGGGGGCTTGGGTTGAGCAGTTCTTC
>TRBJ1-6|NA|NA|TRBV20-1
CSASWEYGDSPLHF
TGCAGTGCTAGTTGGGAGTACGGGGATTCACCCCTCCACTTT
>TRBJ1-5|NA|NA|TRBV13
CASSLTFGADNQPQHF
TGTGCCAGCAGCTTAACTTTTGGGGCAGACAATCAGCCCCAGCATTTT
>TRBJ1-5|NA|NA|TRBV18
CASSPQSGHSNQPQHF
TGTGCCAGCTCACCACAATCCGGACATAGCAATCAGCCCCAGCATTTT
>TRBJ1-2|few|TRBD1|TRBV3-1/TRBV3-2
CASSKGGQGNYGYTF
TGTGCCAGCAGCAAAGGGGGACAGGGAAACTATGGCTACACCTTC
>TRBJ1-2|once|TRBD1|TRBV19
CASSIPRDSYGYTF
TGTGCCAGTAGTATACCAAGGGACAGCTATGGCTACACCTTC
>TRBJ2-1|NA|TRBD2|TRBV6-4
CASRDTRRGVYNEQFF
TGTGCCAGCAGGGACACGCGGCGGGGGGTCTACAATGAGCAGTTCTTC
>TRBJ1-1|few|TRBD1|TRBV30
CAWDSQRNTEAFF
TGTGCATGGGACAGCCAACGTAACACTGAAGCTTTCTTT
>TRBJ1-4|NA|NA|TRBV18
CASSSQGGGTNEKLFF
TGTGCCAGCTCATCACAGGGAGGTGGGACTAATGAAAAACTGTTTTTT
>TRBJ1-1|NA|NA|TRBV6-5
CASSYGGESTEAFF
TGTGCCAGCAGTTACGGGGGCGAGAGCACTGAAGCTTTCTTT
>TRBJ2-1|NA|TRBD2|TRBV5-4
CASSLVAGDEQFF
TGTGCCAGCAGCTTGGTCGCGGGGGACGAGCAGTTCTTC
>TRBJ1-3|NA|NA|TRBV21-1
CASSKPSGQESSGNTIYF
TGTGCCAGCAGCAAGCCCTCCGGACAGGAGAGCTCTGGAAACACCATATATTTT
>TRBJ1-3|once|NA|TRBV7-9
CASSPPGFRSGNTIYF
TGTGCCAGCAGCCCTCCTGGCTTCCGATCTGGAAACACCATATATTTT
>TRBJ1-3|few|NA|TRBV21-1
CASSPSGFTGNTIYF
TGTGCCAGCAGCCCCTCGGGGTTTACTGGAAACACCATATATTTT
>TRBJ2-2|NA|NA|TRBV7-7
CASSLGEGANTGELFF
TGTGCCAGCAGCTTAGGGGAAGGGGCGAACACCGGGGAGCTGTTTTTT
>TRBJ2-7|NA|TRBD1|TRBV6-5
CASRLDRGHEQYF
TGTGCCAGCAGACTAGACAGGGGACACGAGCAGTACTTC
>TRBJ2-7|many|NA|TRBV28
CASSQDSHPYEQYF
TGTGCCAGCAGCCAGGACAGCCACCCCTACGAGCAGTACTTC
>TRBJ1-1|NA|TRBD1|TRBV11-2
CASSPRQGLTAFF
TGTGCCAGCAGCCCTCGACAGGGCTTGACGGCTTTCTTT
>TRBJ2-1|NA|TRBD1|TRBV7-8
CASSSGTGDYNEQFF
TGTGCCAGCAGCTCCGGGACAGGGGACTACAATGAGCAGTTCTTC
>TRBJ1-1|NA|NA|TRBV6-5
CASNSGKAGNTEAFF
TGTGCCAGCAATTCAGGGAAAGCGGGGAACACTGAAGCTTTCTTT
>TRBJ1-1|NA|NA|TRBV3-1/TRBV3-2
CASSHSNTEAFF
TGTGCCAGCAGCCATAGCAACACTGAAGCTTTCTTT